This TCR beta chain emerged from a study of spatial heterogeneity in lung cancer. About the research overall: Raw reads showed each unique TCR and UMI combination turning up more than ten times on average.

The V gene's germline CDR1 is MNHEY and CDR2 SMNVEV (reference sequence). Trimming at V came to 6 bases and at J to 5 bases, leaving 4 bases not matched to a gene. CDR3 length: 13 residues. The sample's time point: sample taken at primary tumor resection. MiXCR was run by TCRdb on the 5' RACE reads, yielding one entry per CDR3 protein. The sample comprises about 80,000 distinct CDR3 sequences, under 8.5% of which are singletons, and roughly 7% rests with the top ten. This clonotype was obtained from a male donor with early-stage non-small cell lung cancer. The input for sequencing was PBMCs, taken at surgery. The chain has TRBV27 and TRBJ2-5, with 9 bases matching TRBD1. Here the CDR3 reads CASSRGQGETQYF. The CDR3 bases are TGTGCCAGCAGCCGAGGACAGGGGGAGACCCAGTACTTC.